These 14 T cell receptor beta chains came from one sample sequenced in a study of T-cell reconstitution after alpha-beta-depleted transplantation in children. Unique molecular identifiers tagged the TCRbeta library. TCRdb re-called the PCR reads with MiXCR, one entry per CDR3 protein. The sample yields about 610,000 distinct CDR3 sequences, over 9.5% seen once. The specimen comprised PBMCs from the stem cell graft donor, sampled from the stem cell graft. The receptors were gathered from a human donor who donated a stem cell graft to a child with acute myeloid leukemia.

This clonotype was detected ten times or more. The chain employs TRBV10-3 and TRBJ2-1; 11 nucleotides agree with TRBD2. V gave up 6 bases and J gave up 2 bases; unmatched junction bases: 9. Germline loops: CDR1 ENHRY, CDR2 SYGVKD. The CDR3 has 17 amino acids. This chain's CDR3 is CAIRKNLAGGPYNEQFF. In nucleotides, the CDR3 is TGTGCCATCAGGAAAAACCTAGCGGGAGGACCCTACAATGAGCAGTTCTTC.

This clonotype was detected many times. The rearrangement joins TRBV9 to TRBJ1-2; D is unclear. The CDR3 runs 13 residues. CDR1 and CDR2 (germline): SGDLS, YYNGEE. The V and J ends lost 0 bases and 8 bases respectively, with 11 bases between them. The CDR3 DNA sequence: TGTGCCAGCAGCGTAGTCCCCGGGAACGGCTACACCTTC. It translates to CASSVVPGNGYTF. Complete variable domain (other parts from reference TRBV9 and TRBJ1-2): DSGVTQTPKHLITATGQRVTLRCSPRSGDLSVYWYQQSLDQGLQFLIQYYNGEERAKGNILERFSAQQFPDLHSELNLSSLELGDSALYFCASSVVPGNGYTFGSGTRLTVV.

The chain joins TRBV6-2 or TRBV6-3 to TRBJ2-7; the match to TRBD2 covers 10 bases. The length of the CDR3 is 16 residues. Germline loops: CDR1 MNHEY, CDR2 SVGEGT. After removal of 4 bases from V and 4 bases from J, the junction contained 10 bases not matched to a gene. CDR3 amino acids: CASSFLAGGVGYEQYF. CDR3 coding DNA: TGTGCCAGCAGTTTCTTAGCGGGAGGCGTGGGATACGAGCAGTACTTC.

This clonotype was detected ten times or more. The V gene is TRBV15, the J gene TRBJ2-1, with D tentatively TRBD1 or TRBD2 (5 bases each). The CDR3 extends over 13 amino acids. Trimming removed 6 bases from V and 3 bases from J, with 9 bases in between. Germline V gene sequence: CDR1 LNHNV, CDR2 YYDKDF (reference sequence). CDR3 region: CATSGTRYNEQFF. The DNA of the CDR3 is TGTGCCACCAGTGGGACCCGCTACAATGAGCAGTTCTTC. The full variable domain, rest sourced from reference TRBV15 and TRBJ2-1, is DAMVIQNPRYQVTQFGKPVTLSCSQTLNHNVMYWYQQKSSQAPKLLFHYYDKDFNNEADTPDNFQSRRPNTSFCFLDIRSPGLGDTAMYLCATSGTRYNEQFFGPGTRLTVL.

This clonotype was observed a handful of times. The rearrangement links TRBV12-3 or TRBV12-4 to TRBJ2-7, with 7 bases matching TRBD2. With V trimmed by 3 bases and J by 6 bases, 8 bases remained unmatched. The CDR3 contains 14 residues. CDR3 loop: CASSLTGGALEQYF. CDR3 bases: TGTGCCAGCAGTTTGACGGGAGGCGCCCTCGAGCAGTACTTC.

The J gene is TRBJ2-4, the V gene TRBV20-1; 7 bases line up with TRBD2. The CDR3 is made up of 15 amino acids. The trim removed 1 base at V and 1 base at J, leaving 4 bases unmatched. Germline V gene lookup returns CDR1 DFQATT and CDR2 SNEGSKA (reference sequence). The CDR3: CSARAWGGAKNIQYF. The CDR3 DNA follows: TGCAGTGCTAGAGCTTGGGGGGGGGCCAAAAACATTCAGTACTTC.

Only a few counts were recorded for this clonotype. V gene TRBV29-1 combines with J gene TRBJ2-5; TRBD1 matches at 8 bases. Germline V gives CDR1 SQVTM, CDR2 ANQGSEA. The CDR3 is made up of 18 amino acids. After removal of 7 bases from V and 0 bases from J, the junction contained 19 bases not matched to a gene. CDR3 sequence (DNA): TGCAGCGGCGGTGGATCCTATCCGGGACAGGAGGACCAAGAGACCCAGTACTTC. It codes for CSGGGSYPGQEDQETQYF.

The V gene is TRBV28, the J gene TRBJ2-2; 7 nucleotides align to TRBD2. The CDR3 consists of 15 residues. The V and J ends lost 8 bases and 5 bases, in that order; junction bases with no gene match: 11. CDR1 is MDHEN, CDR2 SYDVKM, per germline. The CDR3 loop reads CASRRAGEETGELFF. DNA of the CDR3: TGTGCCAGCCGGCGGGCGGGAGAGGAAACCGGGGAGCTGTTTTTT.

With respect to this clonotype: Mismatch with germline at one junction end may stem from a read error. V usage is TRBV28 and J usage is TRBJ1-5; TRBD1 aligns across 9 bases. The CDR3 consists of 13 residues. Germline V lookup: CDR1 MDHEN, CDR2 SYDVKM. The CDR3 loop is CASSFDRGGPRHF. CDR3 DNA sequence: TGTGCCAGCAGTTTCGACAGGGGGGGGCCCCGGCATTTT.

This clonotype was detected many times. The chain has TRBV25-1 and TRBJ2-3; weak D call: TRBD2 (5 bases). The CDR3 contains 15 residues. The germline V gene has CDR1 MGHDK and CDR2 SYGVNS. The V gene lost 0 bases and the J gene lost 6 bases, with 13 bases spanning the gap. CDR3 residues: CASSEYITSNDTQYF. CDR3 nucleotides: TGTGCCAGCAGTGAATACATCACTAGTAATGATACGCAGTATTTT. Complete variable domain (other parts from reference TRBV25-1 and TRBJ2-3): EADIYQTPRYLVIGTGKKITLECSQTMGHDKMYWYQQDPGMELHLIHYSYGVNSTEKGDLSSESTVSRIRTEHFPLTLESARPSHTSQYLCASSEYITSNDTQYFGPGTRLTVL.

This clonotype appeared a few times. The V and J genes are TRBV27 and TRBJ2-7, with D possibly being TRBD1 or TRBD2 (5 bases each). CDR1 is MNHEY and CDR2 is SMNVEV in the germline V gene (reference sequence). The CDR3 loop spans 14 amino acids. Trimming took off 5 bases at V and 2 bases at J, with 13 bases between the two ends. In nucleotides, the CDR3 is TGTGCCAGCAGTCTCGGGGACCGGACCTACGAGCAGTACTTC. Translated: CASSLGDRTYEQYF.

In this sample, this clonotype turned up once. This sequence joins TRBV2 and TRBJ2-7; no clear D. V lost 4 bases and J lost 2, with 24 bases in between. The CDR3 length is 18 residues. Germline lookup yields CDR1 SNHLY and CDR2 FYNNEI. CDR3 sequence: CASSAPPRFLRSPYEQYF. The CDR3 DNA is TGTGCCAGCAGTGCACCCCCAAGGTTTTTAAGATCCCCCTACGAGCAGTACTTC. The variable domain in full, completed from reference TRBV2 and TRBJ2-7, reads EPEVTQTPSHQVTQMGQEVILRCVPISNHLYFYWYRQILGQKVEFLVSFYNNEISEKSEIFDDQFSVERPDGSNFTLKIRSTKLEDSAMYFCASSAPPRFLRSPYEQYFGPGTRLTVT.

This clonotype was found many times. CDR3 loop: CSAQTSGKTDTQYF. As DNA, the CDR3 is TGCAGTGCTCAAACTAGCGGGAAAACAGATACGCAGTATTTT. The rearrangement uses TRBV20-1 and TRBJ2-3; TRBD2 matches 10 bases. The CDR3 covers 14 residues. V lost 5 bases to trimming and J lost 3 bases; unmatched junction nucleotides: 5. CDR1 is DFQATT and CDR2 is SNEGSKA in the germline V gene (reference sequence).

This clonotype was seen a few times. CDR3 amino acids: CASGGSLPYDWELFF. CDR3 DNA: TGTGCCAGCGGTGGTAGCTTGCCCTACGACTGGGAGCTGTTTTTT. This chain uses TRBV11-2 with TRBJ2-2, with unresolved D. CDR3 length: 15 residues. Trimming removed 8 bases at V and 9 bases at J, with 22 bases between. Germline CDR1 is SGHAT and CDR2 is FQNNGV.